The next 23 T cell receptor beta chains were all read from a single sample in a study of T cell repertoires in cytomegalovirus infection. These receptors' antigens are unknown. TCRdb re-derived calls from the reads in MiXCR, one entry per CDR3 protein. This table has 200,000 or so distinct CDR3 sequences, less than 50% appearing once. The sample in question was CD8+ T cells from cultured PBMCs, obtained from culture after CMV antigen stimulation. The receptors stem from a human donor in good health (CMV status not recorded). Some clones in this sample may be carry-over from other donors' samples.

The rearrangement uses TRBV7-8 and TRBJ2-2; maybe TRBD2 (7 bases). The CDR3 consists of 17 residues. Germline values: CDR1 SGHVS, CDR2 FQNEAQ. The V gene lost 5 bases and the J gene lost 2 bases, with 18 bases spanning the gap. The CDR3 is CASSHLLGGANTGELFF. For the CDR3, the DNA is TGTGCCAGCAGCCACTTGCTTGGGGGGGCAAACACCGGGGAGCTGTTTTTT.

The table lists this clonotype with a few counts. V and J are TRBV11-2 and TRBJ2-2, with 8 bases lining up with TRBD2. Germline trimming cut 5 bases from V and 1 base from J; bases unmatched to any gene: 9. CDR3 size: 17 residues. Germline V gene sequence: CDR1 SGHAT, CDR2 FQNNGV. CDR3 region: CASSLRFREGNTGELFF. CDR3 in DNA: TGTGCCAGCAGCCTTAGGTTTCGGGAGGGGAACACCGGGGAGCTGTTTTTT.

This clonotype has a single count. V and J are TRBV28 and TRBJ2-7; TRBD2 might be the D (6 bases). The CDR3 sequence is 15 residues long. Trimming stripped 6 bases from V and 2 bases from J, with 17 bases between. Germline loops: CDR1 MDHEN, CDR2 SYDVKM. The CDR3 protein is CASREAGAYTYEQYF. In DNA form, the CDR3 reads TGTGCCAGCAGGGAAGCGGGCGCTTATACCTACGAGCAGTACTTC.

The chain has TRBV7-9 and TRBJ2-7; 8 nucleotides align to TRBD1. CDR1 is SEHNR, CDR2 FQNEAQ, per germline (reference sequence). With V trimmed by 4 bases and J by 3 bases, 14 bases remained unmatched. The CDR3 is 17 residues long. The CDR3 spells CASSSTSLGTGNYEQYF. Here the CDR3 DNA reads TGTGCCAGCAGCTCCACGTCGTTGGGGACAGGAAACTACGAGCAGTACTTC. Full variable domain (remainder filled in from reference TRBV7-9 and TRBJ2-7): DTGVSQNPRHKITKRGQNVTFRCDPISEHNRLYWYRQTLGQGPEFLTYFQNEAQLEKSRLLSDRFSAERPKGSFSTLEIQRTEQGDSAMYLCASSSTSLGTGNYEQYFGPGTRLTVT.

With respect to this clonotype: At one of its ends the junction is not consistent with the germline gene, which may arise from a read error. The chain has TRBV7-9 and TRBJ2-1; 10 nucleotides align to TRBD2. From germline, CDR1 is SEHNR and CDR2 FQNEAQ (reference sequence). CDR3 size: 16 residues. The CDR3 loop is CASSSSGGASFNEQFF. The CDR3, as DNA: TGTGCCAGCAGTTCAAGCGGGGGGGCTTCCTTCAATGAGCAGTTCTTC.

The V call is TRBV7-2, the J call TRBJ1-2; 9 nucleotides align to TRBD1. This CDR3 contains 14 residues. V gave up 4 bases and J gave up 2 bases; unmatched junction bases: 2. CDR1 is SGHTA, CDR2 FQGNSA, per germline. Written as DNA, the CDR3 is TGTGCCAGCAGCTCGGACAGGGGAAACTATGGCTACACCTTC. It is translated as CASSSDRGNYGYTF.

The V gene is TRBV28, the J gene TRBJ1-2, with D perhaps TRBD1 (6 bases). The CDR3 is made up of 14 amino acids. Trimming took off 7 bases at V and 5 bases at J, with 17 bases between the two ends. Germline loops: CDR1 MDHEN, CDR2 SYDVKM. The CDR3 reads CASNDRTVTYGYTF. Here the CDR3 DNA reads TGTGCCAGCAATGACAGGACGGTGACTTATGGCTACACCTTC.

This rearrangement joins TRBV7-9 to TRBJ2-3; perhaps TRBD2 as D (6 bases). This CDR3 is built from 15 residues. Germline CDR1 is SEHNR and CDR2 is FQNEAQ (reference sequence). Trimming pared 4 bases from V and 4 bases from J, leaving 15 bases between. DNA of the CDR3: TGTGCCAGCAGCTCAGACCACGGAGGGGCAGATACGCAGTATTTT. The encoded protein is CASSSDHGGADTQYF. Together with reference TRBV7-9 and TRBJ2-3, the CDR3 gives the full variable domain: DTGVSQNPRHKITKRGQNVTFRCDPISEHNRLYWYRQTLGQGPEFLTYFQNEAQLEKSRLLSDRFSAERPKGSFSTLEIQRTEQGDSAMYLCASSSDHGGADTQYFGPGTRLTVL.

A few counts support this clonotype. CDR3 protein: CASSPGTGSSTNEKLFF. The CDR3 DNA is TGTGCCAGCAGCCCCGGGACAGGGTCTTCAACTAATGAAAAACTGTTTTTT. The chain joins TRBV7-8 to TRBJ1-4; 9 nucleotides agree with TRBD1. Germline V gene lookup returns CDR1 SGHVS and CDR2 FQNEAQ. The ends lost 5 bases at V and 0 bases at J; junction bases unmatched: 7. The CDR3 is 17 residues long. Full variable domain (missing parts from reference TRBV7-8 and TRBJ1-4): GAGVSQSPRYKVAKRGQDVALRCDPISGHVSLFWYQQALGQGPEFLTYFQNEAQLDKSGLPSDRFFAERPEGSVSTLKIQRTQQEDSAVYLCASSPGTGSSTNEKLFFGSGTQLSVL.

The gene calls are TRBV7-2 and TRBJ2-5; 13 positions agree with TRBD2. The length of the CDR3 is 15 residues. J lost 7 bases, V lost 5 bases, and 7 bases had no gene match. CDR1 and CDR2 from the germline V gene are SGHTA and FQGNSA. CDR3 coding DNA: TGTGCCAGCAGCCACACTAGCGGGGGGGGGGGGACCCAGTACTTC. This sequence encodes CASSHTSGGGGTQYF.

The chain uses TRBV19 and TRBJ1-1; 8 bases are shared with TRBD1. The V gene end was trimmed by 4 bases and the J gene end by 8 bases; junction bases not matched to a gene: 3. Germline V gives CDR1 LNHDA, CDR2 SQIVND (reference sequence). The CDR3 contains 12 residues. The CDR3 bases are TGTGCCAGTAGTACAGGGGGCTTCGAAGCTTTCTTT. It codes for CASSTGGFEAFF.

The J gene is TRBJ2-4, the V gene TRBV27, with D possibly TRBD2 on 6 matching bases. The CDR3 is 13 residues long. Germline V lookup: CDR1 MNHEY, CDR2 SMNVEV (reference sequence). With 4 bases removed from V and 7 bases from J, the gap between germline ends came to 11 bases. The CDR3 loop reads CASSWRGANIQYF. CDR3 nucleotide sequence: TGTGCCAGCAGTTGGAGGGGTGCGAACATTCAGTACTTC.

V and J are TRBV12-3 or TRBV12-4 and TRBJ1-1, with 7 bases that match TRBD1. V shed 6 bases, J shed 7 bases, and the junction held 11 bases outside the gene matches. This CDR3 comprises 14 residues. The DNA for the CDR3 is TGTGCCAGCAGCCCTCAAGGACAGGCCGATGAAGCTTTCTTT. This translates into CASSPQGQADEAFF.

This sequence joins TRBV6-4 and TRBJ2-2; 10 bases line up with TRBD1. With 3 bases clipped from V and 6 bases from J, the junction kept 4 bases outside the gene matches. Germline-derived CDR1 and CDR2 are MRHNA and SNTAGT. The CDR3 is 15 residues long. Here the CDR3 reads CASSERDRGSGELFF. CDR3 sequence (DNA): TGTGCCAGCAGTGAAAGGGACAGGGGATCCGGGGAGCTGTTTTTT.

The gene calls are TRBV27 and TRBJ2-7; D may be TRBD1 or TRBD2 (5 bases each). Trimming pared 3 bases from V and 6 bases from J, leaving 15 bases between. The germline V gene has CDR1 MNHEY and CDR2 SMNVEV (reference sequence). CDR3 length: 14 residues. The CDR3 is CASSLDTGSIEQYF. The CDR3 DNA sequence: TGTGCCAGCAGTTTGGACACGGGAAGCATCGAGCAGTACTTC.

The CDR3 DNA is TGTGCCAGCAGTAAGGACAGCAAGATGAACACTGAAGCTTTCTTT. Its protein is CASSKDSKMNTEAFF. The gene calls are TRBV5-6 and TRBJ1-1; D might be TRBD1 (6 bases). Germline V CDR1 and CDR2: SGHDT, YYEEEE. This CDR3 region has 15 residues. The germline V and J ends were trimmed by 5 bases and 0 bases, with 14 bases remaining between them. Complete variable domain (other parts from reference TRBV5-6 and TRBJ1-1): DAGVTQSPTHLIKTRGQQVTLRCSPKSGHDTVSWYQQALGQGPQFIFQYYEEEERQRGNFPDRFSGHQFPNYSSELNVNALLLGDSALYLCASSKDSKMNTEAFFGQGTRLTVV.

This chain connects TRBV28 to TRBJ2-1; D is perhaps TRBD1 (6 bases). The V gene's germline CDR1 is MDHEN and CDR2 SYDVKM. V was clipped by 5 bases and J by 9 bases, with 8 bases between them. The CDR3 has 11 amino acids. CDR3 region: CASSNRVEQFF. CDR3 DNA: TGTGCCAGCAGTAACAGGGTTGAGCAGTTCTTC.

The gene calls are TRBV7-6 and TRBJ2-5, with 7 bases aligning to TRBD2. There are 14 residues in the CDR3. Germline CDR1 SGHVS, CDR2 FNYEAQ. Losses at the gene ends were 5 bases for V and 3 bases for J; bases not matched to a gene: 6. This CDR3 is CASSLRAGEETQYF. CDR3 DNA sequence: TGTGCCAGCAGCCTCCGGGCGGGGGAAGAGACCCAGTACTTC.

The rearrangement uses TRBV19 and TRBJ1-6; 7 positions agree with TRBD1. The CDR3 runs 17 residues. Germline CDR1 reads LNHDA; CDR2 reads SQIVND (reference sequence). With 4 bases clipped from V and 6 bases from J, the junction kept 12 bases outside the gene matches. DNA for the CDR3: TGTGCCAGTAGTAGACGTACCCGGGACAGAAGTAATTCACCCCTCCACTTT. Translation gives CASSRRTRDRSNSPLHF. Filled out from reference TRBV19 and TRBJ1-6, the complete variable domain reads DGGITQSPKYLFRKEGQNVTLSCEQNLNHDAMYWYRQDPGQGLRLIYYSQIVNDFQKGDIAEGYSVSREKKESFPLTVTSAQKNPTAFYLCASSRRTRDRSNSPLHFGNGTRLTVT.

This clonotype was detected a few times. The CDR3 spells CASSERTSGGRETQYF. The DNA for the CDR3 is TGTGCCAGCAGCGAACGGACTAGCGGGGGTAGGGAGACCCAGTACTTC. V usage is TRBV7-6 and J usage is TRBJ2-5, with TRBD2 matching 13 bases. The V segment lost 5 bases and the J segment 5 bases; nucleotides outside the gene matches: 8. This CDR3 comprises 16 residues. Germline V gives CDR1 SGHVS, CDR2 FNYEAQ.

This clonotype occurred once. A read error may produce the germline difference seen at one junction end. The rearrangement links TRBV2 to TRBJ2-2, with D possibly TRBD2 on 5 matching bases. Germline V gene lookup returns CDR1 SNHLY and CDR2 FYNNEI. The CDR3 consists of 14 residues. The CDR3 spells CASSQIAYTGELVF. CDR3 bases: TGTGCCAGCAGCCAAATAGCGTACACCGGGGAGCTGGTTTTT.

The table lists this clonotype with a few counts. The chain uses TRBV7-9 and TRBJ2-3, with D unclear. CDR3 length equals 12 residues. Germline V gives CDR1 SEHNR, CDR2 FQNEAQ (reference sequence). The ends were cut back, 0 bases at V and 4 bases at J, with 2 bases in the middle. CDR3 protein: CASSLAPDTQYF. In DNA form, the CDR3 reads TGTGCCAGCAGCTTAGCCCCAGATACGCAGTATTTT.

This clonotype showed up many times. This sequence joins TRBV7-8 and TRBJ1-5; no definite D call. The germline V gene encodes CDR1 SGHVS and CDR2 FQNEAQ. This CDR3 is 15 amino acids long. V was cut by 1 base and J by 0 bases, with 7 bases left in between. CDR3 region: CASSLEPDSNQPQHF. CDR3 coding DNA: TGTGCCAGCAGCTTAGAACCCGATAGCAATCAGCCCCAGCATTTT.